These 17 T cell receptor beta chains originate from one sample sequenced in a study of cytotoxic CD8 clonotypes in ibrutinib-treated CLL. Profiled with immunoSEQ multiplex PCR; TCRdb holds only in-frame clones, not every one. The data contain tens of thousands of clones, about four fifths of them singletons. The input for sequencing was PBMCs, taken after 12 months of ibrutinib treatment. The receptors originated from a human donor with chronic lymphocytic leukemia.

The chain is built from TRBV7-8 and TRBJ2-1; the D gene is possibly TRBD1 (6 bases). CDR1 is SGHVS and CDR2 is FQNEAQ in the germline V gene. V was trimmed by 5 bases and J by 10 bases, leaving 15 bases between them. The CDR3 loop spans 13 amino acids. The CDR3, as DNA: TGTGCCAGCAGCCCCCTGGGGGCACAAGAGCAGTTCTTC. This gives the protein CASSPLGAQEQFF.

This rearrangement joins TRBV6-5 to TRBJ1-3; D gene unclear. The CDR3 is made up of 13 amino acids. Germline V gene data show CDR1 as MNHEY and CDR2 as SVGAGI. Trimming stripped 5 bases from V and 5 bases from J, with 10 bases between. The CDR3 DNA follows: TGTGCCAGCAGTCCCCGCATCCGAAACACCATATATTTT. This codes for CASSPRIRNTIYF.

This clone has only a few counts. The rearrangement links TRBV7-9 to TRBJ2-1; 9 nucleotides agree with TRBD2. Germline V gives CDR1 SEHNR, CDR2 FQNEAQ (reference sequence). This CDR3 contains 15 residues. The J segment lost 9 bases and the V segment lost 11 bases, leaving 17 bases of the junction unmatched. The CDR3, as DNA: TGTGCCCTCCCCCGGTCGGCGGGAGGGCCGGGTGAGCAGTTCTTC. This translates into CALPRSAGGPGEQFF.

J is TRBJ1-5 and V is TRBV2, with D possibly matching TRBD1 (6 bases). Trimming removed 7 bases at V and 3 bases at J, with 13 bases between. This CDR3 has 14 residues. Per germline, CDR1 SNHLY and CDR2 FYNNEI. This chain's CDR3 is CASTTGQLNQPQHF. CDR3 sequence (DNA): TGTGCCAGCACCACAGGGCAGCTCAATCAGCCCCAGCATTTT.

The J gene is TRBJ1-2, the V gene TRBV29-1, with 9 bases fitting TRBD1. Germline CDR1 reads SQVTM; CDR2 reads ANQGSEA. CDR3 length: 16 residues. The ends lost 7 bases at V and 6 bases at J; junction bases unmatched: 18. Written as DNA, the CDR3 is TGCAGCGCGGGCCCCACTGAGACAGGGGGACCAGATGGCTACACCTTC. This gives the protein CSAGPTETGGPDGYTF.

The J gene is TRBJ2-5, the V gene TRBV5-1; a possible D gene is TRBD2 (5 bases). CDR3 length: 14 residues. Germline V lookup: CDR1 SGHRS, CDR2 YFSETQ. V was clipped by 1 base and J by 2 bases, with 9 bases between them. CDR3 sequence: CASSLSGQQETQYF. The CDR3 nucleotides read TGCGCCAGCAGCTTGAGCGGTCAACAAGAGACCCAGTACTTC.

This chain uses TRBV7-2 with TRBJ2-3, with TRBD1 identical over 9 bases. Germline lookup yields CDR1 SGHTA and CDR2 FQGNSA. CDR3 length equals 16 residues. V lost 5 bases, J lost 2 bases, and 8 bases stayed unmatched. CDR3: CASSDGTGRVTDTQYF. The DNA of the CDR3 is TGTGCCAGCAGCGACGGGACAGGGCGAGTCACAGATACGCAGTATTTT.

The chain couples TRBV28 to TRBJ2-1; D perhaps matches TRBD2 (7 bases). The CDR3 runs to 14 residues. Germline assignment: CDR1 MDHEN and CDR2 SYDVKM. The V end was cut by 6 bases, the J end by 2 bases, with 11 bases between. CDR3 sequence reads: CASSRGGPYNEQFF. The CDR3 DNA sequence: TGTGCCAGCAGCCGCGGGGGCCCCTACAATGAGCAGTTCTTC.

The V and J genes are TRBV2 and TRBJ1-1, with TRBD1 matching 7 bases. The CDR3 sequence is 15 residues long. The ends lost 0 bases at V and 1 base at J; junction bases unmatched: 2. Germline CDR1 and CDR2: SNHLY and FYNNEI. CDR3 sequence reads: CASSEARQGNTEAFF. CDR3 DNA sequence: TGTGCCAGCAGTGAAGCCCGACAGGGGAACACTGAAGCTTTCTTT.

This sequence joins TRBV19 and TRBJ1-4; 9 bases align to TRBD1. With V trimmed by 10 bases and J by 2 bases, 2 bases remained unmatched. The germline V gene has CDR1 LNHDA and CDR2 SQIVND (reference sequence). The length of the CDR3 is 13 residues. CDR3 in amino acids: CATGQGTNEKLFF. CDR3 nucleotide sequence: TGTGCCACAGGACAGGGGACTAATGAAAAACTGTTTTTT. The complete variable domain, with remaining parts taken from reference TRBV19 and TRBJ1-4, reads DGGITQSPKYLFRKEGQNVTLSCEQNLNHDAMYWYRQDPGQGLRLIYYSQIVNDFQKGDIAEGYSVSREKKESFPLTVTSAQKNPTAFYLCATGQGTNEKLFFGSGTQLSVL.

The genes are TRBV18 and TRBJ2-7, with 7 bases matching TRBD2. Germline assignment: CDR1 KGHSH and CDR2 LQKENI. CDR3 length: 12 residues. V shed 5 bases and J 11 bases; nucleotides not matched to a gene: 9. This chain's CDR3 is CASSGLAERKYF. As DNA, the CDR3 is TGTGCCAGCTCAGGGCTAGCGGAGAGGAAGTACTTC.

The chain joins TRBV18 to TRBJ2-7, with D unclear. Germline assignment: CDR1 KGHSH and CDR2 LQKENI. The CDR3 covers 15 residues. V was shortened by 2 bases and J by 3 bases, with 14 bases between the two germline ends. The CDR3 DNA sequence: TGTGCCAGCTCACCAGGGCCCCAGAAGAACTACGAGCAGTACTTC. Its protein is CASSPGPQKNYEQYF.

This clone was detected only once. The DNA of the CDR3 is TGCGCCAGCGACCCCGGTTCGGGCACAGATACGCAGTATTTT. Its protein is CASDPGSGTDTQYF. This chain joins TRBV5-1 and TRBJ2-3; no clear D gene. The CDR3 runs 14 residues. Trimming cost V 7 bases and J 1 base, with 13 bases left between them. Germline loops: CDR1 SGHRS, CDR2 YFSETQ.

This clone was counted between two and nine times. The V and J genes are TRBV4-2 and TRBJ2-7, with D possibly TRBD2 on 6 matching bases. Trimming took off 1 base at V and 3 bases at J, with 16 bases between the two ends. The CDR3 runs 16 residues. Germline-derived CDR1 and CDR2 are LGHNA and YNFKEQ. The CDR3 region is CASSQGFTDSGYEQYF. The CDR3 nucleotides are TGTGCCAGCAGCCAAGGGTTTACAGATAGCGGCTACGAGCAGTACTTC.

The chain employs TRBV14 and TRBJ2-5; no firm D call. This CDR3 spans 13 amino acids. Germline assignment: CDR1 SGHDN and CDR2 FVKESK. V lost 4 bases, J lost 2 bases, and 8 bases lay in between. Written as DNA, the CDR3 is TGTGCCAGCAGCCCCCGGTGGCAAGAGACCCAGTACTTC. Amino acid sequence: CASSPRWQETQYF.

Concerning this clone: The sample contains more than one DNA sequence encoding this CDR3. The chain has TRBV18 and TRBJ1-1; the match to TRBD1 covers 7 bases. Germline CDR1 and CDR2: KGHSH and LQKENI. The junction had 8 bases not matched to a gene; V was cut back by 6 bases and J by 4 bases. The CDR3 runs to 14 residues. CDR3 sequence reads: CASSPDRAGTEAFF. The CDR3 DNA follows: TGTGCCAGCTCCCCCGACAGGGCGGGCACTGAAGCTTTCTTT.

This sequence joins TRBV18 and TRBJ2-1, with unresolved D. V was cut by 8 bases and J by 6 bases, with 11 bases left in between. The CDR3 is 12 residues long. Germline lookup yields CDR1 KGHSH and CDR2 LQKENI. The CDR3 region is CASLTVVNEQFF. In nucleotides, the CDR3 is TGTGCCAGCCTCACGGTGGTCAATGAGCAGTTCTTC.